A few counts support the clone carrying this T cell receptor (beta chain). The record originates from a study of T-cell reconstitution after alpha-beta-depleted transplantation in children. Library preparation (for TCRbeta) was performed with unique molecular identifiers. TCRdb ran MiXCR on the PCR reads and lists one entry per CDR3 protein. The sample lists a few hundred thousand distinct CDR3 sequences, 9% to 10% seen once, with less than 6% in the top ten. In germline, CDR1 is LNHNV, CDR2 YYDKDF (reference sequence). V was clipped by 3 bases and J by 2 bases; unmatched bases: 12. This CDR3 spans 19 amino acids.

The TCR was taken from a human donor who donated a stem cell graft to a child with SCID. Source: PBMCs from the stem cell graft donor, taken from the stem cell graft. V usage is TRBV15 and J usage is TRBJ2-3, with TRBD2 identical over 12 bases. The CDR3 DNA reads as TGTGCCACCAGCAGCAGCTTCTTAGGACTAGCGGGGATCACAGATACGCAGTATTTT. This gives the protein CATSSSFLGLAGITDTQYF.